One and the same sample provided the 28 T cell receptor beta chains below, sequenced in a study of T cells in Graves' hyperthyroidism and ophthalmopathy (dated by TCRdb to 2018 to 2020). The library was built by means of multiplex PCR. TCRdb shows the sequencer as Illumina HiSeq 2000. TCR beta CDR3 regions were amplified from RNA transcripts. A first-round RT-PCR of the TCR CDR3 used the HTBI primer set with the Qiagen OneStep RT-PCR kit. TCRdb took the public reads, trimmed them with fastp at Q25, ran MiXCR for clone calling and kept in-frame beta chains. Rows are combined by CDR3 protein, so each entry shows the most common genes and DNA. This sample comprises hundreds of thousands of distinct CDR3 sequences, 30% to 40% of them detected only once. The top ten constitute 30% to 40% of the sample. Sample: blood. The receptors were gathered from a woman between 35 and 50 years old with Graves' hyperthyroidism.

V and J are TRBV7-8 and TRBJ2-7; D uncertain. Trimming shortened V by 5 bases and J by 0 bases, and 11 bases separated the two germline ends. The CDR3 is made up of 14 amino acids. CDR1 SGHVS and CDR2 FQNEAQ come from the germline V gene. CDR3 in amino acids: CASSPEFSSYEQYF. CDR3 DNA: TGTGCCAGCAGCCCCGAGTTTAGCTCCTACGAGCAGTACTTC. Based on the CDR3 plus reference TRBV7-8 and TRBJ2-7, the full variable domain is GAGVSQSPRYKVAKRGQDVALRCDPISGHVSLFWYQQALGQGPEFLTYFQNEAQLDKSGLPSDRFFAERPEGSVSTLKIQRTQQEDSAVYLCASSPEFSSYEQYFGPGTRLTVT.

Note on this clonotype: It is unclear where the CDR3 begins or ends on the DNA, so no DNA is shown, and the CDR3 is as TCRdb lists it. This rearrangement joins TRBV5-5 to TRBJ1-1; the table's D call of TRBD1 was not tested on the DNA. Per germline, CDR1 SGHKS and CDR2 YYEKEE (reference sequence). A total of 12 residues make up the CDR3, ends included. This chain's CDR3 is CANSPVGQGTFF.

The CDR3 bases are TGTGCCAGCAGCAAATGGAGCGATCAGCCCCAGCATTTT. Protein: CASSKWSDQPQHF. The J gene is TRBJ1-5, the V gene TRBV7-2, with no clear D. The CDR3 spans 13 residues. V was cut by 5 bases and J by 5 bases, with 10 bases left in between. Germline CDR1 and CDR2: SGHTA and FQGNSA.

The V gene is TRBV20-1, the J gene TRBJ1-2; D remains ambiguous. The CDR3 consists of 14 residues. Trimming removed 5 bases at V and 3 bases at J, with 16 bases between. CDR1 is DFQATT, CDR2 SNEGSKA, per germline (reference sequence). This CDR3 is CSAPSPVLDYGYTF. The DNA of the CDR3 is TGCAGTGCTCCATCCCCGGTTTTGGACTATGGCTACACCTTC.

V and J are TRBV10-3 and TRBJ1-5, with unresolved D. The CDR3 runs to 13 residues. V was trimmed by 6 bases and J by 4 bases, leaving 10 bases between them. The germline V gene has CDR1 ENHRY and CDR2 SYGVKD. The CDR3 DNA reads TGTGCCATCAGGATCGACGGGAATCAGCCCCAGCATTTT. Translating it yields CAIRIDGNQPQHF.

The sample holds a few counts of this clonotype. J is TRBJ2-7 and V is TRBV12-3 or TRBV12-4; weak D call: TRBD2 (7 bases). The CDR3 is made up of 14 amino acids. Between the trimmed V and J ends, which lost 6 bases and 2 bases, there was a span of 14 bases. This chain's CDR3 is CASRMGGAPYEQYF. The CDR3 region has the DNA TGTGCCAGCAGAATGGGGGGGGCACCCTACGAGCAGTACTTC.

This clonotype was seen only a few times. This chain joins TRBV7-6 and TRBJ1-3, with D possibly TRBD1 on 6 matching bases. The V and J ends lost 5 bases and 0 bases respectively, with 20 bases between them. The CDR3 is 18 amino acids. CDR1 is SGHVS, CDR2 FNYEAQ, per germline. The CDR3 coding sequence is TGTGCCAGCAGCCGCTCCCCAGGACAGCTAAACTCTGGAAACACCATATATTTT. Amino acids: CASSRSPGQLNSGNTIYF.

This sequence joins TRBV6-6 and TRBJ1-1; maybe TRBD1 (6 bases). This CDR3 is built from 13 residues. The germline V and J ends were trimmed by 11 bases and 7 bases, with 20 bases remaining between them. The germline CDR1 and CDR2 sequences are MNHNY and SVGAGI (reference sequence). CDR3 in amino acids: CAGRGGGSGEAFF. CDR3 nucleotide sequence: TGTGCCGGCCGAGGAGGGGGGAGTGGTGAAGCTTTCTTT.

This chain's CDR3 is CASRGLGGRAEETQYF. CDR3 in DNA: TGTGCCAGCAGGGGCTTGGGGGGGAGGGCCGAAGAGACCCAGTACTTC. The chain uses TRBV28 and TRBJ2-5, with TRBD2 matching over 7 bases. V was clipped by 6 bases and J by 3 bases; unmatched bases: 13. CDR1 and CDR2 from the germline V gene are MDHEN and SYDVKM. The CDR3 contains 16 residues. The entire variable domain, with the rest obtained from reference TRBV28 and TRBJ2-5, is as follows: DVKVTQSSRYLVKRTGEKVFLECVQDMDHENMFWYRQDPGLGLRLIYFSYDVKMKEKGDIPEGYSVSREKKERFSLILESASTNQTSMYLCASRGLGGRAEETQYFGPGTRLLVL.

This chain links TRBV29-1 with TRBJ2-2; D ambiguous. In germline, CDR1 is SQVTM, CDR2 ANQGSEA. The CDR3 sequence is 17 residues long. Deletions cut 6 bases from V and 4 bases from J, with 24 bases between. CDR3 residues: CSVTGSSELGFTGELFF. DNA for the CDR3: TGCAGCGTGACCGGGTCCTCTGAGTTAGGTTTCACCGGGGAGCTGTTTTTT.

This clonotype was picked up many times. The rearrangement links TRBV12-3 or TRBV12-4 to TRBJ1-6, with 7 bases aligning to TRBD1. The CDR3 covers 16 residues. V gave up 1 base and J gave up 7 bases; unmatched junction bases: 7. In DNA, the CDR3 is TGTGCCAGCAGTTTAGGGGTAGGGGGCTTGAATTCACCCCTCCACTTT. Its translation is CASSLGVGGLNSPLHF.

The gene calls are TRBV5-1 and TRBJ1-1; D is possibly TRBD1 (6 bases). Germline CDR1 SGHRS, CDR2 YFSETQ. V lost 3 bases and J lost 6, with 18 bases in between. This CDR3 is built from 15 residues. The CDR3 sequence: CASSWDTGNFAEAFF. The CDR3 coding sequence is TGCGCCAGCAGCTGGGACACCGGGAATTTCGCTGAAGCTTTCTTT. The variable domain in full, completed from reference TRBV5-1 and TRBJ1-1, reads KAGVTQTPRYLIKTRGQQVTLSCSPISGHRSVSWYQQTPGQGLQFLFEYFSETQRNKGNFPGRFSGRQFSNSRSEMNVSTLELGDSALYLCASSWDTGNFAEAFFGQGTRLTVV.

The chain combines TRBV29-1 with TRBJ2-7, with 9 bases identical to TRBD1. Germline CDR1 and CDR2: SQVTM and ANQGSEA. The CDR3 totals 14 residues. With 6 bases clipped from V and 2 bases from J, the junction kept 8 bases outside the gene matches. This CDR3 is CSVRGQGVPYEQYF. The DNA for the CDR3 is TGCAGCGTCAGGGGACAGGGAGTACCCTACGAGCAGTACTTC.

The rearrangement uses TRBV29-1 and TRBJ1-3; D not resolved. The CDR3 totals 14 residues. The germline V and J ends were trimmed by 8 bases and 2 bases, with 16 bases remaining between them. Germline CDR1 reads SQVTM; CDR2 reads ANQGSEA. DNA of the CDR3: TGCAGCAGTTACGAGGGTTTCACTGGAAACACCATATATTTT. This codes for CSSYEGFTGNTIYF.

This clonotype has a count of ten or more. The chain has TRBV7-2 and TRBJ2-7, with TRBD1 identical over 8 bases. From germline, CDR1 is SGHTA and CDR2 FQGNSA. The CDR3 loop spans 14 amino acids. With V trimmed by 3 bases and J by 6 bases, 7 bases remained unmatched. In DNA form, the CDR3 reads TGTGCCAGCAGCTTGGGACAGGTTCGCTCCGAGCAGTACTTC. Protein sequence: CASSLGQVRSEQYF.

Ten or more counts support this clonotype. The rearrangement uses TRBV20-1 and TRBJ2-5, with D uncertain. Germline V gene data show CDR1 as DFQATT and CDR2 as SNEGSKA (reference sequence). Trimming took 4 bases from V and 0 from J, leaving 12 bases between them. The CDR3 sequence is 14 residues long. CDR3 DNA: TGCAGTGCTATTCGTCGTGGGTACCAAGAGACCCAGTACTTC. Translating gives CSAIRRGYQETQYF.

V is TRBV7-8 and J is TRBJ1-6; D unclear. V was cut by 7 bases and J by 11 bases, with 21 bases left in between. This CDR3 spans 15 amino acids. Germline CDR1 reads SGHVS; CDR2 reads FQNEAQ. The CDR3 DNA reads TGTGCCAGCACCCCCCGGTTGGAATTTGGGCCACCCCTCCACTTT. Amino acid sequence: CASTPRLEFGPPLHF.

At least ten counts were recorded for this clonotype. V gene TRBV10-1 combines with J gene TRBJ1-6; 10 bases agree with TRBD1. Trimming removed 8 bases from V and 9 bases from J; junction bases left unmatched: 4. There are 13 residues in the CDR3. The germline V gene encodes CDR1 WNHNN and CDR2 SYGVQD (reference sequence). The CDR3 is CASCRDRGSPLHF. CDR3 nucleotides: TGCGCCAGCTGCCGGGACAGGGGTTCACCCCTCCACTTT.

In DNA form, the CDR3 reads TGTGCCAGTAGCAGCCAAGGAACGCGTGAGCCCCAGCATTTT. Its protein product is CASSSQGTREPQHF. This chain joins TRBV19 and TRBJ1-5; D remains ambiguous. From germline, CDR1 is LNHDA and CDR2 SQIVND (reference sequence). Trimming took 6 bases from V and 8 from J, leaving 17 bases between them. This CDR3 comprises 14 residues. Drawing the rest from reference TRBV19 and TRBJ1-5, the complete variable domain is DGGITQSPKYLFRKEGQNVTLSCEQNLNHDAMYWYRQDPGQGLRLIYYSQIVNDFQKGDIAEGYSVSREKKESFPLTVTSAQKNPTAFYLCASSSQGTREPQHFGDGTRLSIL.

This clonotype was seen many times. This sequence joins TRBV20-1 and TRBJ1-6, with a possible D match to TRBD1 (5 bases). The germline V gene encodes CDR1 DFQATT and CDR2 SNEGSKA (reference sequence). Trimming took 0 bases from V and 5 from J, leaving 8 bases between them. The CDR3 runs to 14 residues. CDR3 amino acids: CSARDDSDNSPLHF. The CDR3 DNA sequence: TGCAGTGCTAGAGATGACAGCGATAATTCACCCCTCCACTTT.

This clonotype is a singleton in its sample. V and J are TRBV7-2 and TRBJ1-5; 11 bases align to TRBD1. Germline CDR1 is SGHTA and CDR2 is FQGNSA. The CDR3 totals 18 residues. V lost 7 bases to trimming and J lost 1 base; unmatched junction nucleotides: 12. This CDR3 is CASNLRDRGSFSNQPQHF. For the CDR3, the DNA is TGTGCCAGCAACCTACGGGACAGGGGGAGTTTCAGCAATCAGCCCCAGCATTTT.

This chain uses TRBV7-2 with TRBJ1-6; possibly TRBD1 for D (5 bases). V was clipped by 5 bases and J by 5 bases, with 10 bases between them. This CDR3 comprises 14 residues. Looked up from germline, CDR1 is SGHTA and CDR2 is FQGNSA. The CDR3, as DNA: TGTGCCAGCAGCAATGACAGAAATAATTCACCCCTCCACTTT. Its translation is CASSNDRNNSPLHF.

The sample holds many counts of this clonotype. The chain couples TRBV6-5 to TRBJ2-5; 11 bases line up with TRBD1. Trimming removed 4 bases from V and 3 bases from J; junction bases left unmatched: 4. The germline CDR1 and CDR2 sequences are MNHEY and SVGAGI. The CDR3 totals 15 residues. In nucleotides, the CDR3 is TGTGCCAGCAGTTCCCCGGGACAGGGGGAAGAGACCCAGTACTTC. Encoded protein: CASSSPGQGEETQYF.

This clonotype was seen more than once but under ten times. The chain employs TRBV19 and TRBJ2-5; D ambiguous. CDR1 and CDR2 from the germline V gene are LNHDA and SQIVND (reference sequence). Trimming shortened V by 5 bases and J by 5 bases, and 12 bases separated the two germline ends. There are 13 residues in the CDR3. The CDR3 here is CASSLRNRETQYF. The CDR3 DNA is TGTGCCAGTAGTCTTCGGAATCGGGAGACCCAGTACTTC.

The V gene is TRBV5-1, the J gene TRBJ1-4, with 11 bases identical to TRBD1. The CDR3 is 16 amino acids. Germline assignment: CDR1 SGHRS and CDR2 YFSETQ. J lost 1 base, V lost 4 bases, and 3 bases had no gene match. The CDR3 sequence: CASSPGTGGTNEKLFF. The CDR3 DNA reads TGCGCCAGCAGCCCAGGGACAGGGGGAACTAATGAAAAACTGTTTTTT.

V gene TRBV5-4 combines with J gene TRBJ1-1; 10 positions match TRBD1. The CDR3 contains 13 residues. Trimming removed 4 bases from V and 10 bases from J; junction bases left unmatched: 7. Germline CDR1 and CDR2: SGHNT and YYREEE (reference sequence). CDR3 residues: CASSGTDRGRAFF. The CDR3 region has the DNA TGTGCCAGCAGCGGAACGGACAGGGGGAGAGCTTTCTTT.

This rearrangement joins TRBV29-1 to TRBJ1-1; tentatively, D is TRBD1 (5 bases). CDR3 length: 11 residues. V dropped 8 bases and J dropped 1 base, with 8 bases sitting between them. Germline V gene lookup returns CDR1 SQVTM and CDR2 ANQGSEA. In DNA form, the CDR3 reads TGCAGCTTTGGGACGAACACTGAAGCTTTCTTT. Translating it yields CSFGTNTEAFF.

This chain joins TRBV4-3 and TRBJ1-5; 12 nucleotides align to TRBD1. From germline, CDR1 is LGHNA and CDR2 YSLEER. The CDR3 loop spans 15 amino acids. V lost 3 bases to trimming and J lost 7 bases; unmatched junction nucleotides: 4. The CDR3 coding sequence is TGCGCCAGCAGCCAGGGACAGGGGGCAGGGCAGCCCCAGCATTTT. Translating it yields CASSQGQGAGQPQHF.